This T cell receptor beta chain derives from a study of blood T cell repertoires in COVID-19. In the original workflow: Reference gene primer amplification gave estimated nucleated cell counts. This table comes from immunoSEQ multiplex PCR, and its TCRdb copy is limited to in-frame clones, with some not included. That table supplies the V and J calls and clone size; D and trimming were determined from the DNA. The sample has about 56,000 clones, about 85% seen once; the top ten hold 10% to 15%. Germline V gene data show CDR1 as SGHVS and CDR2 as FNYEAQ. This CDR3 spans 15 amino acids. V was pared by 5 bases and J by 5 bases, with 8 bases of the junction left unmatched.

Sequencing was done on a sample of peripheral blood. The clonotype was recovered from a woman older than 75 with acute or convalescent COVID-19. The chain combines TRBV7-6 with TRBJ2-3, with 9 bases aligning to TRBD1. CDR3 sequence: CASSVYRGPGDTQYF. The CDR3 DNA reads as TGTGCCAGCAGCGTTTACAGGGGGCCGGGAGATACGCAGTATTTT.